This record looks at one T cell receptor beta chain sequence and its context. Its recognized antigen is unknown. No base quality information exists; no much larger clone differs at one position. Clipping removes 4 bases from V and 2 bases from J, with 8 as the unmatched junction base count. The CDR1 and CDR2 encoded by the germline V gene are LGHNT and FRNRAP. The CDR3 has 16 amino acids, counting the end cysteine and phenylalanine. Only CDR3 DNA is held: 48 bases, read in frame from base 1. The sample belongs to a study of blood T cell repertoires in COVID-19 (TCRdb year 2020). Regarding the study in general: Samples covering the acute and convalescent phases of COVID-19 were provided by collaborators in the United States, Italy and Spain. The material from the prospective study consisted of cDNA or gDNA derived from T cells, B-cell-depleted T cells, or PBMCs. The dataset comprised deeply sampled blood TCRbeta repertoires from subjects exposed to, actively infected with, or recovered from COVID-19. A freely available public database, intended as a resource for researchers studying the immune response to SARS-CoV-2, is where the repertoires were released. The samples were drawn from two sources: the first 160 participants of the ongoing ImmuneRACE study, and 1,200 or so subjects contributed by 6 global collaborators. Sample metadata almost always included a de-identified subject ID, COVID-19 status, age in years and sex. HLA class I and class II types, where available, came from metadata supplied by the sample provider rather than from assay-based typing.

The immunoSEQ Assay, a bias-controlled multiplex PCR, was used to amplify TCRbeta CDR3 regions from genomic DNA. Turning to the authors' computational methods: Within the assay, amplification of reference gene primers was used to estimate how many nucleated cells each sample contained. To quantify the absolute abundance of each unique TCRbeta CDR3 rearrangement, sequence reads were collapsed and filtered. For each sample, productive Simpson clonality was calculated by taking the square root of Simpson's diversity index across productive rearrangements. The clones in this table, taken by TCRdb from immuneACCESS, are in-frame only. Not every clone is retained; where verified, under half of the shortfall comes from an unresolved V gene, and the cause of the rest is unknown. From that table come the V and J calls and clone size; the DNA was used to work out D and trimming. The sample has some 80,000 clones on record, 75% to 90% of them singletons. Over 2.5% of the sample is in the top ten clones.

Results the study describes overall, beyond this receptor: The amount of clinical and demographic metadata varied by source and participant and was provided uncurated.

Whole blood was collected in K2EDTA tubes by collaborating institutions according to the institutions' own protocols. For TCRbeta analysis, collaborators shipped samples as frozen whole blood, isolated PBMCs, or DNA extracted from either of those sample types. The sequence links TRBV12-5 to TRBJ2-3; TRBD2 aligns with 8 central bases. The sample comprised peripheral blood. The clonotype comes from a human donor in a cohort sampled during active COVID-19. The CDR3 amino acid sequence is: CASGSPTGGDTDTQYF. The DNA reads TGTGCTAGTGGTTCCCCTACGGGGGGGGACACAGATACGCAGTATTTT.